These 4 T cell receptor beta chains share one sample of origin, sequenced in a study of blood T cell repertoires in COVID-19. Clones were read by immunoSEQ multiplex PCR, and TCRdb kept only the in-frame ones, dropping some. The table includes over 150,000 clones, around 79% detected once. The specimen was peripheral blood. Receptors originate from an elderly man with acute or convalescent COVID-19.

The V and J genes are TRBV6-5 and TRBJ2-7, with 12 positions matching TRBD1. With V trimmed by 6 bases and J by 5 bases, 8 bases remained unmatched. CDR3 length equals 15 residues. CDR1 and CDR2 (germline): MNHEY, SVGAGI. CDR3 sequence reads: CASSSPGQGAHEQYF. The CDR3 DNA is TGTGCCAGCAGCTCTCCGGGACAGGGGGCCCACGAGCAGTACTTC.

This chain uses TRBV5-4 with TRBJ2-5; TRBD2 matches 10 bases. V lost 5 bases, J lost 5 bases, and 6 bases stayed unmatched. This CDR3 is 14 amino acids long. Per germline, CDR1 SGHNT and CDR2 YYREEE (reference sequence). The CDR3 sequence: CASSTQRGGETQYF. The CDR3 nucleotides are TGTGCCAGCAGTACACAGCGGGGGGGGGAGACCCAGTACTTC.

This clone was counted a single time. The rearrangement joins TRBV28 to TRBJ1-3; perhaps TRBD1 as D (6 bases). From germline, CDR1 is MDHEN and CDR2 SYDVKM. The V and J ends lost 5 bases and 2 bases respectively, with 16 bases between them. The CDR3 length is 16 residues. The DNA of the CDR3 is TGTGCCAGCAGTAAAGGGGGGGGCTCTGCTGGAAACACCATATATTTT. Translation gives CASSKGGGSAGNTIYF.

The chain recombines TRBV11-1 with TRBJ1-1; a weak D match, TRBD1 (5 bases). The germline V gene encodes CDR1 SGHAT and CDR2 FQDESV (reference sequence). The CDR3 extends over 14 amino acids. The germline V and J ends were trimmed by 3 bases and 1 base, with 9 bases remaining between them. The CDR3 region has the DNA TGTGCCAGCAGCTTTGGGGGGAGGAACACTGAAGCTTTCTTT. Its translation: CASSFGGRNTEAFF.